The clone carrying this T cell receptor (beta chain) was recorded at least ten times. Its antigen is as yet unknown. These data originate in a study of T cell repertoires in cytomegalovirus infection. At the level of the study: Indications came from public TCR beta signatures; they pointed to CMV infection and to a matching HLA type.

The CDR3 extends over 15 amino acids. CDR1 is SEHNR, CDR2 FQNEAQ, per germline (reference sequence). The J segment lost 6 bases and the V segment lost 1 base, leaving 3 bases of the junction unmatched. Findings and limits, study-wide: Using cumulative public TCR beta family frequency, the authors identified those who carried CMV together with the relevant HLA. HLA-C-restricted CMV-specific TCR beta clonotypes were dominant in the ex vivo response.

TCRdb re-called the reads through MiXCR, storing one row per CDR3 protein. This table has about 180,000 distinct CDR3 sequences, roughly 14% appearing once. The origin of this receptor is a human donor in good health (CMV status not recorded). Some clones in this sample may be carry-over from other donors' samples. What was sequenced was PBMCs. V is TRBV7-9 and J is TRBJ2-1; TRBD1 matches 10 bases. CDR3 coding DNA: TGTGCCAGCAGCTTAGTCGGGACAGGGGCCAATGAGCAGTTCTTC. Protein product: CASSLVGTGANEQFF.